This T cell receptor (beta chain) was retrieved from a study of prognosis after radiotherapy for stage I lung cancer. Study in general: Patients with stage I non-small cell lung cancer joined the study from early 2018 through early 2019. With stereotactic body radiotherapy, no patient received any concurrent therapy.

Findings and caveats of the study: Where distant metastases developed, patients had lower Shannon entropy after stereotactic body radiation therapy.

As to this clonotype: The antigen remains undetermined. The junction departs from germline at one end; a sequencing error may be responsible.

The CDR3 sequence is 13 residues long. CDR1 is DFQATT and CDR2 is SNEGSKA in the germline V gene (reference sequence). The TCR beta CDR3 region was amplified from genomic DNA, with two rounds of multiplex PCR being used for the amplification. Primers targeting each individual TRBV and TRBJ gene were applied in first-round PCR. PCR proceeded to a second round, and that round used universal primers. From the multiplex PCR reads, TCRdb called clonotypes with MiXCR, one entry per CDR3 protein. The sample has about 35,000 distinct CDR3 sequences; around 35% are singletons. The receptor comes from a donor older than 45 with non-small cell lung cancer. The gene calls are TRBV20-1 and TRBJ2-3, with D maybe TRBD2 (5 bases). Specimen: PBMCs, collected before or after stereotactic body radiation therapy (not recorded which). The CDR3 sequence: CGARVIARNTQYF. The CDR3 nucleotides are TGCGGTGCTAGGGTGATAGCGAGGAATACGCAGTATTTT.